Listed below are T cell receptor beta chains from one sample, sequenced in a study of CD8 T cells in ankylosing spondylitis. TCRdb itself ran the 5' RACE reads through MiXCR, one entry per CDR3 protein. The data contain approximately 340,000 distinct CDR3 sequences, roughly 14% of them singletons. The sequencing input was blood, either unsorted or a sorted T cell fraction (not recorded which). The receptors stem from a male donor with ankylosing spondylitis or in good health (not recorded which). CDR3s include the opening cysteine and the closing phenylalanine or tryptophan. Each record gives: D gene, clone size, J gene, CDR3 length, V gene, CDR3 DNA, CDR3 protein. The D gene is left open where the match is weak. Clone size appears in some rows only: once, few, many, or a class for an expanded clone.

>-|-|TRBJ2-3|14|TRBV7-2
TGTGCCAGCAGCTTAGGGGACTTAACAGATACGCAGTATTTT
CASSLGDLTDTQYF
>-|-|TRBJ2-1|16|TRBV18
TGTGCCAGCCCACCAGGGGGGGCCCGACTTCACAATGAGCAGTTCTTC
CASPPGGARLHNEQFF
>-|few|TRBJ2-5|13|TRBV10-3
TGTGCCATCAGCAGCCGGGACCAAGAGACCCAGTACTTC
CAISSRDQETQYF
>TRBD2|few|TRBJ2-7|15|TRBV20-1
TGCAGTGCTAGAGCCCCGGGACTAGCGGGAGGCGAGCAGTACTTC
CSARAPGLAGGEQYF
>-|few|TRBJ2-7|16|TRBV20-1
TGCAGTGCCAGGACGCGACGGGACTTCAACTCCTACGAGCAGTACTTC
CSARTRRDFNSYEQYF
>TRBD2|-|TRBJ2-3|14|TRBV4-1
TGCGCCAGCAGCCAAAGAGCGGGGGCAGATACGCAGTATTTT
CASSQRAGADTQYF
>-|once|TRBJ2-7|13|TRBV27
TGTGCCAGCAGTTTAGGAGCTTTCTACGAGCAGTACTTC
CASSLGAFYEQYF
>TRBD2|many|TRBJ2-1|15|TRBV12-3/TRBV12-4
TGTGCCAGCAGTCTCCGACTAGCGGGAGCCAATGAGCAGTTCTTC
CASSLRLAGANEQFF
>TRBD1|few|TRBJ2-2|13|TRBV7-8
TGTGCCAGCAGCTCCGAGGGGGCCTGGGAGCTGTTTTTT
CASSSEGAWELFF
>-|-|TRBJ2-7|13|TRBV7-9
TGTGCCAGTACAACAGGGAACCCATACGAGCAGTACTTC
CASTTGNPYEQYF
>-|-|TRBJ1-5|16|TRBV19
TGTGCCAGTAGTGAACCCCGGGTCTTGCCCCCCGCACCCCAGCATTTT
CASSEPRVLPPAPQHF
>-|-|TRBJ1-4|15|TRBV9
TGTGCCAGCAGCGTAGAAACAGGGATTAATGAAAAACTGTTTTTT
CASSVETGINEKLFF
>TRBD2|few|TRBJ2-7|16|TRBV12-3/TRBV12-4
TGTGCCAGCAATGCGGGACTAGCGGGAGAAAAATACGAGCAGTACTTC
CASNAGLAGEKYEQYF
>TRBD2|-|TRBJ2-3|17|TRBV7-2
TGTGCCAGCAGCTCTAGCGGGAGGGCCGGGTGGACAGATACGCAGTATTTT
CASSSSGRAGWTDTQYF
>-|few|TRBJ1-1|14|TRBV20-1
TGCAGTGCTAGAGTCGTAGGGAGAGACACTGAAGCTTTCTTT
CSARVVGRDTEAFF
>TRBD1|few|TRBJ1-5|17|TRBV12-3/TRBV12-4
TGTGCCAGCAGTTTTTTCCCCTTGACAGGGAATAATCAGCCCCAGCATTTT
CASSFFPLTGNNQPQHF
>-|many|TRBJ1-2|13|TRBV12-3/TRBV12-4
TGCGCCAGCAGCTTGGGTACGGGCTATGGCTACACCTTC
CASSLGTGYGYTF
>-|few|TRBJ2-1|15|TRBV7-7
TGTGCCAGCAGCTTAGGGGACCCCATCTACAATGAGCAGTTCTTC
CASSLGDPIYNEQFF
>-|-|TRBJ2-1|15|TRBV12-3/TRBV12-4
TGTGCCAGCACTTATGGGGGGACAGAGGGGACACGGCAGTTCTTC
CASTYGGTEGTRQFF
>-|few|TRBJ2-1|14|TRBV11-2
TGTGCCAGCAGCTTAGAGCGCCTTGCGAATGAGCAGTTCTTC
CASSLERLANEQFF
>-|few|TRBJ1-6|14|TRBV12-3/TRBV12-4
TGTGCCAGCAGTTTACCTGGGATGGATTCACCCCTCCACTTT
CASSLPGMDSPLHF
>-|many|TRBJ1-5|15|TRBV5-1
TGCGCCAGCAGCTTGGAGGGGTCAAGCAATCAGCCCCAGCATTTT
CASSLEGSSNQPQHF
>-|-|TRBJ2-5|14|TRBV7-8
TGTGCCAGCAGCCCCAGCAGGGACCAAGAGACCCAGTACTTC
CASSPSRDQETQYF
>TRBD2|few|TRBJ2-2|15|TRBV5-6
TGTGCCAGCAGCATAGGACTAGCCGACACCGGGGAGCTGTTTTTT
CASSIGLADTGELFF
>-|few|TRBJ2-5|13|TRBV5-1
TGCGCCAGCAGGGCTAGCCCTCAAGAGACCCAGTACTTC
CASRASPQETQYF
>TRBD1|few|TRBJ1-1|13|TRBV7-2
TGTGCCAGCAGCTTGGGCAGGGGGGCTGAAGCTTTCTTT
CASSLGRGAEAFF
>TRBD1|-|TRBJ1-5|13|TRBV20-1
TGCAGTGCCGTCGGGACAGGGGGGACGCCCCAGCATTTT
CSAVGTGGTPQHF
>TRBD2|few|TRBJ2-7|13|TRBV30
TGTGCCTGGGGCGGGGGAGGGGTTCACGAGCAGTACTTC
CAWGGGGVHEQYF
>-|-|TRBJ2-7|12|TRBV20-1
TGCAGTGCTAGGAGGGTCTCCTACGAGCAGTACTTC
CSARRVSYEQYF
>-|many|TRBJ1-2|14|TRBV12-3/TRBV12-4
TGTGCCAGCAGTTTGCAAATGGTGTTCTATGGCTACACCTTC
CASSLQMVFYGYTF
>TRBD1|-|TRBJ2-2|14|TRBV6-5
TGTGCCAGCAGTTCGTCCCGGGACAGTGCGCAGCTGTTTTTT
CASSSSRDSAQLFF
>-|few|TRBJ1-4|12|TRBV2
TGTGCCAGCAGTGAAAATCGTGAAAAACTGTTTTTT
CASSENREKLFF
>-|-|TRBJ2-7|12|TRBV30
TGTGCCTGGGCGCCCCGAGCCCACGAGCAGTACTTC
CAWAPRAHEQYF
>TRBD1|few|TRBJ1-6|14|TRBV20-1
TGCAGTGCTCTACAGACAGGGAGTGGATCACCCCTCCACTTT
CSALQTGSGSPLHF
>TRBD1|-|TRBJ1-6|15|TRBV20-1
TGCAGTGCTAGAGGGACAGGGAGCTATAATTCACCCCTCCACTTT
CSARGTGSYNSPLHF
>-|few|TRBJ2-1|13|TRBV10-3
TGTGCCATCAGTGAGTCGGACCGAAGTGAGCAGTTCTTC
CAISESDRSEQFF
>-|-|TRBJ1-5|13|TRBV20-1
TGCAGTGCTAGAGACGCCGTTAATCGATCCCAGCATTTT
CSARDAVNRSQHF
>-|-|TRBJ1-3|13|TRBV6-1
TGTGCCAGCACCGACTTCGGAGGAAACACCATATATTTT
CASTDFGGNTIYF
>-|many|TRBJ2-5|14|TRBV2
TGTGCCAGCAGTCCCACAGGGTTTCGAGAGACCCAGTACTTC
CASSPTGFRETQYF
>-|-|TRBJ1-2|14|TRBV12-3/TRBV12-4
TGTGCCAGCAGTCCAGAACCTAGGGGCTATGGCTACACCTTC
CASSPEPRGYGYTF
>-|-|TRBJ2-3|14|TRBV20-1
TGCAGTGCTCCCCCGCGGTTCAGCACAGATACGCAGTATTTT
CSAPPRFSTDTQYF
>TRBD1|few|TRBJ2-7|14|TRBV18
TGTGCCAGCTCACCACAAAAGGGGACAGGCGAGCAGTACTTC
CASSPQKGTGEQYF
>-|-|TRBJ2-7|13|TRBV12-3/TRBV12-4
TGTGCCAGCGGACGGGGGCAATTGGACGAGCAGTACTTC
CASGRGQLDEQYF
>TRBD2|-|TRBJ2-5|17|TRBV5-1
TGCGCCAGCAGCTTGGTGGGTAGCGGGGGAAGGGGAGAGACCCAGTACTTC
CASSLVGSGGRGETQYF
>TRBD2|-|TRBJ2-1|13|TRBV29-1
TGCAGCGTTGAACCGACTAGCGGGTATGAGCAGTTCTTC
CSVEPTSGYEQFF
>-|-|TRBJ2-5|14|TRBV20-1
TGCAGTGCTAGTCTCCCCCCCGGACAAGAGACCCAGTACTTC
CSASLPPGQETQYF
>TRBD1|-|TRBJ2-3|13|TRBV9
TGTGCCAGCAGCGTCGCATCCGGGACAGCGCAGTATTTT
CASSVASGTAQYF
>-|once|TRBJ2-7|16|TRBV5-1
TGCGCCAGCAGCTTAGACCTCTTGCCAGGTCGCTACGAGCAGTACTTC
CASSLDLLPGRYEQYF
>-|few|TRBJ1-3|16|TRBV2
TGTGCCAGCAGTGTGAATGCACCGGGACTGGGAAACACCATATATTTT
CASSVNAPGLGNTIYF
>TRBD2|few|TRBJ2-5|14|TRBV9
TGTGCCAGCAGCCCCTGGGAGGGCGGGGAGACCCAGTACTTC
CASSPWEGGETQYF
>-|few|TRBJ2-2|11|TRBV6-5
TGTGCCGCGGGAAGGGTCGGGGAGCTGTTTTTT
CAAGRVGELFF
>TRBD2|-|TRBJ2-3|15|TRBV20-1
TGCAGTGCTTTCTCCGCTCTAGCGGGACGAGATACGCAGTATTTT
CSAFSALAGRDTQYF
>TRBD2|few|TRBJ2-1|13|TRBV7-9
TGTGCCAGCAGCCTTCTCGCGACCCGGGAGGTGTTCTTC
CASSLLATREVFF
>TRBD2|few|TRBJ2-5|14|TRBV20-1
TGCAGTGCTAGTCAACTAGCGAACCGGGGGACCCAGTACTTC
CSASQLANRGTQYF
>-|-|TRBJ2-3|14|TRBV7-2
TGTGCCAGCAGCATGGGACTCAGCCCCGATACGCAGTATTTT
CASSMGLSPDTQYF
>-|-|TRBJ2-4|17|TRBV4-2
TGTGCCAGCAGCCAAGAACGGGGGGCTCCAGCCAAAAACATTCAGTACTTC
CASSQERGAPAKNIQYF
>TRBD1|few|TRBJ2-7|13|TRBV20-1
TGCAGTGCCGGGACAGGGGGCATCTACGAGCAGTACTTC
CSAGTGGIYEQYF
>TRBD2|once|TRBJ2-7|16|TRBV6-1
TGTGCCAGCAGCCAAGGTCCCGCGGGAGGAGGATACGAGCAGTACTTC
CASSQGPAGGGYEQYF